These 14 T cell receptor beta chains share one sample of origin, sequenced in a study of blood T cell repertoires in COVID-19. Assay used: immunoSEQ multiplex PCR; TCRdb lists only in-frame clones, some missing. The sample contains 80,000 to 100,000 clones, about 86% of which appear only once. The sequenced material came from peripheral blood. The receptors here all came from a woman aged 55-70 years in a cohort sampled during active or convalescent COVID-19.

The chain recombines TRBV3-1 (or the pseudogene TRBV3-2) with TRBJ1-1; weak D call: TRBD1 (6 bases). The CDR3 has 15 residues. V was clipped by 0 bases and J by 6 bases, with 14 bases between them. Germline V gene data show CDR1 as LGHDT and CDR2 as YNNKEL (reference sequence). This CDR3 is CASSQEFIQGSEAFF. In DNA form, the CDR3 reads TGTGCCAGCAGCCAAGAGTTTATACAGGGTTCTGAAGCTTTCTTT.

The chain joins TRBV18 to TRBJ1-5, with TRBD1 identical over 9 bases. The germline V gene encodes CDR1 KGHSH and CDR2 LQKENI. The ends lost 3 bases at V and 1 base at J; junction bases unmatched: 10. This CDR3 contains 18 residues. The CDR3: CASSPSLSGQGSNQPQHF. CDR3 in DNA: TGTGCCAGCTCACCCTCTCTGTCGGGACAGGGAAGCAATCAGCCCCAGCATTTT. Complete variable domain (other parts from reference TRBV18 and TRBJ1-5): NAGVMQNPRHLVRRRGQEARLRCSPMKGHSHVYWYRQLPEEGLKFMVYLQKENIIDESGMPKERFSAEFPKEGPSILRIQQVVRGDSAAYFCASSPSLSGQGSNQPQHFGDGTRLSIL.

The chain employs TRBV6-5 and TRBJ2-3, with 8 bases aligning to TRBD2. V lost 2 bases and J lost 1; bases outside the gene matches: 5. The germline V gene has CDR1 MNHEY and CDR2 SVGAGI. The CDR3 spans 16 residues. CDR3 residues: CASSYQRERGTDTQYF. CDR3 nucleotide sequence: TGTGCCAGCAGTTACCAGCGGGAGAGGGGCACAGATACGCAGTATTTT.

This chain uses TRBV10-3 with TRBJ1-1; possibly TRBD1 for D (5 bases). The CDR3 length is 14 residues. Trimming left V 2 bases short and J 1 base short, with 8 bases between. Germline V gene sequence: CDR1 ENHRY, CDR2 SYGVKD. CDR3 sequence: CAISEVTENTEAFF. For the CDR3, the DNA is TGTGCCATCAGTGAGGTGACAGAGAACACTGAAGCTTTCTTT.

CDR3 coding DNA: TGTGCTAGTGGTTCGCGAAGAAACAATGAGCAGTTCTTC. It translates to CASGSRRNNEQFF. V gene TRBV12-5 combines with J gene TRBJ2-1; D is ambiguous. V dropped 4 bases and J dropped 5 bases, with 9 bases sitting between them. Germline CDR1 LGHNT, CDR2 FRNRAP. The CDR3 extends over 13 amino acids.

This chain connects TRBV6-5 to TRBJ1-4; 8 bases align to TRBD1. The V segment lost 7 bases and the J segment 5 bases; nucleotides outside the gene matches: 9. The CDR3 consists of 15 residues. Germline CDR1 is MNHEY and CDR2 is SVGAGI. This CDR3 is CASTPQGAVNEKLFF. CDR3 DNA sequence: TGTGCCAGCACCCCCCAGGGGGCCGTAAATGAAAAACTGTTTTTT.

As for this clone: The sample contains more than one DNA sequence encoding this CDR3. V usage is TRBV7-9 and J usage is TRBJ2-1, with 9 bases fitting TRBD1. Germline V lookup: CDR1 SEHNR, CDR2 FQNEAQ (reference sequence). With V trimmed by 5 bases and J by 3 bases, 5 bases remained unmatched. The CDR3 has 15 residues. As DNA, the CDR3 is TGTGCCAGCAGCCCCAAGGGACAGGGCTACAATGAGCAGTTCTTC. It encodes CASSPKGQGYNEQFF.

This rearrangement joins TRBV5-1 to TRBJ1-1, with D possibly being TRBD1 (6 bases). Trimming took off 1 base at V and 7 bases at J, with 14 bases between the two ends. The CDR3 has 14 residues. Germline V gene lookup returns CDR1 SGHRS and CDR2 YFSETQ. The CDR3 here is CASSLHREVNEAFF. CDR3 sequence (DNA): TGCGCCAGCAGCTTGCACAGGGAAGTGAATGAAGCTTTCTTT.

This chain joins TRBV5-6 and TRBJ2-7; D possibly corresponds to TRBD2 (5 bases). The CDR3 totals 16 residues. CDR1 SGHDT and CDR2 YYEEEE come from the germline V gene. V was clipped by 5 bases and J by 4 bases, with 22 bases between them. CDR3 coding DNA: TGTGCCAGCAGGGCAGGTTTGGCGGGCCGAGCATACGAGCAGTACTTC. This encodes CASRAGLAGRAYEQYF.

The gene calls are TRBV2 and TRBJ2-5; 13 nucleotides match TRBD2. Trimming cost V 5 bases and J 3 bases; bases outside gene matches: 6. The CDR3 loop spans 16 amino acids. The V gene's germline CDR1 is SNHLY and CDR2 FYNNEI. In DNA, the CDR3 is TGTGCCAGCAGTCGGACTAGCGGGAGTGAGAAAGAGACCCAGTACTTC. Translation: CASSRTSGSEKETQYF.

V usage is TRBV5-4 and J usage is TRBJ1-5; 9 bases are shared with TRBD1. The CDR3 runs 13 residues. With 5 bases clipped from V and 8 bases from J, the junction kept 5 bases outside the gene matches. The germline CDR1 and CDR2 sequences are SGHNT and YYREEE (reference sequence). In DNA, the CDR3 is TGTGCCAGCAGATCTGACAGGGGGGAGCCCCAGCATTTT. It specifies CASRSDRGEPQHF.

This clone was detected only a few times. The genes are TRBV5-1 and TRBJ2-6, with TRBD1 matching over 8 bases. CDR3 length equals 18 residues. After removal of 1 base from V and 0 bases from J, the junction contained 6 bases not matched to a gene. CDR1 and CDR2 from the germline V gene are SGHRS and YFSETQ. The CDR3 protein is CASSLRTGSISGANVLTF. The CDR3 DNA is TGCGCCAGCAGCTTGAGGACAGGGTCTATCTCTGGGGCCAACGTCCTGACTTTC.

V gene TRBV6-5 combines with J gene TRBJ1-4; D perhaps matches TRBD1 (5 bases). Germline CDR1 reads MNHEY; CDR2 reads SVGAGI. The ends were cut back, 3 bases at V and 8 bases at J, with 13 bases in the middle. CDR3 size: 14 residues. The CDR3 coding sequence is TGTGCCAGCAGTTATGCGCAGGGCGAAGAAAAACTGTTTTTT. This sequence encodes CASSYAQGEEKLFF.

The J gene is TRBJ2-1, the V gene TRBV29-1; D remains unclear. This CDR3 is 14 amino acids long. In germline, CDR1 is SQVTM, CDR2 ANQGSEA. Trimming took 5 bases from V and 3 from J, leaving 14 bases between them. The CDR3 nucleotides are TGCAGCGTTCCCGCCGTATTCAGCTACAATGAGCAGTTCTTC. This gives the protein CSVPAVFSYNEQFF.